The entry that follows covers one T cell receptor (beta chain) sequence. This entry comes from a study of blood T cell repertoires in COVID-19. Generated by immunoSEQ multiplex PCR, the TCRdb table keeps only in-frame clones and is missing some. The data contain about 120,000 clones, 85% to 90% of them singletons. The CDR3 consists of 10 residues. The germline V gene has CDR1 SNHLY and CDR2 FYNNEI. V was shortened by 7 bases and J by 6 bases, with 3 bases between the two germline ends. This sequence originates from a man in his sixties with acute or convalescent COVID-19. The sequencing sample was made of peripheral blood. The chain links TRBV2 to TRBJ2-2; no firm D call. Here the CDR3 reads CASNSGELFF. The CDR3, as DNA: TGTGCCAGCAACTCCGGGGAGCTGTTTTTT.